The TCR beta chain under discussion was sequenced for a study of blood T cell repertoires in COVID-19. Study at large: Sample material is recorded as cDNA or gDNA derived from T cells, B-cell-depleted T cells, or PBMCs.

In the original processing: Using reference gene primer amplification, nucleated cell counts were estimated. Sequencing used immunoSEQ multiplex PCR; TCRdb keeps in-frame clones, though not all of them. That table gives V, J and clone size, and the DNA gave D and trimming. The sample holds about 150,000 clones, approximately 86% seen once. This clone was recorded only once. Participant-reported clinical history was the basis for cohort assignment. Cohort 3 donors counted as recovered after two negative PCRs, clearance, or resolved symptoms. The CDR3 contains 16 residues. Trimming removed 1 base at V and 2 bases at J, with 12 bases between. Germline values: CDR1 LGHDT, CDR2 YNNKEL (reference sequence).

This clonotype was sampled from a woman between 40 and 55 years old who had recovered from COVID-19. The chain is built from TRBV3-1 (or the pseudogene TRBV3-2) and TRBJ2-1, with TRBD2 as a possible D gene (6 bases). Sequenced sample: PBMCs or T cells enriched from blood (not recorded which). CDR3 loop: CASSQGSSGTYNEQFF. The CDR3 nucleotides read TGTGCCAGCAGCCAAGGTAGTAGCGGTACCTACAATGAGCAGTTCTTC.